This TCR beta chain came from a study of response to subunit inactivated influenza vaccine. The V and J ends lost 4 bases and 1 base, in that order; junction bases with no gene match: 2. Germline V gene data show CDR1 as SNHLY and CDR2 as FYNNEI. The CDR3 consists of 15 residues. TCRdb re-called the RT-PCR reads with MiXCR, one entry per CDR3 protein. The data show some 500,000 distinct CDR3 sequences, more than 15% seen once. General observations from the study: Only a handful of new T cells, the authors suggested, are recruited with each seasonal influenza vaccination.

As regards this clonotype: What it binds is not known.

The chain has TRBV2 and TRBJ2-2; TRBD2 aligns across 8 bases. The TCR originated in a man aged 50-75 years who received an inactivated influenza vaccine. The source material was CD4+ T cells sorted from PBMCs, sampled about 24 months after vaccination. The CDR3: CASSATSGNTGELFF. The CDR3 region has the DNA TGTGCCAGCAGTGCCACTAGCGGGAACACCGGGGAGCTGTTTTTT.